Each of the 28 T cell receptor beta chains below was sequenced from the same sample in a study of T cells in Graves' hyperthyroidism and ophthalmopathy. RNA transcripts yielded amplified TCR beta CDR3 regions. A set of HTBI primers served as the primers for a first-round RT-PCR of the TCR CDR3. Each CDR3 protein is one row after TCRdb ran MiXCR on the multiplex PCR reads. Of about 710,000 distinct CDR3 sequences listed, about 16% are singletons. Sequences were obtained from blood. The receptors stem from a man aged 18 to 35 with Graves' hyperthyroidism.

The genes are TRBV10-1 and TRBJ1-5, with a tentative D call TRBD1 (6 bases). Looked up from germline, CDR1 is WNHNN and CDR2 is SYGVQD (reference sequence). Trimming removed 2 bases from V and 4 bases from J, with 12 bases in between. The CDR3 extends over 15 amino acids. CDR3 region: CASSENREGNQPQHF. The CDR3 nucleotides read TGCGCCAGCAGTGAGAACAGGGAAGGGAATCAGCCCCAGCATTTT.

This clonotype was seen ten or more times. The chain joins TRBV27 to TRBJ2-7; 16 bases are a match to TRBD2. The CDR3 has 15 amino acids. The ends lost 6 bases at V and 8 bases at J; junction bases unmatched: 7. Germline-derived CDR1 and CDR2 are MNHEY and SMNVEV (reference sequence). This CDR3 is CASSPGTSGRAQQYF. DNA for the CDR3: TGTGCCAGCAGCCCCGGGACTAGCGGGAGGGCCCAGCAGTACTTC.

This clonotype occurred many times. The rearrangement joins TRBV6-1 to TRBJ1-1, with D possibly TRBD1 on 5 matching bases. Trimming shortened V by 8 bases and J by 6 bases, and 16 bases separated the two germline ends. The CDR3 has 13 residues. Germline V gene sequence: CDR1 MNHNS, CDR2 SASEGT. As DNA, the CDR3 is TGTGCCAGCCGCGGGACCAACAATGCTGAAGCTTTCTTT. It yields the protein CASRGTNNAEAFF.

Regarding this clonotype: A read error is likely, as this CDR3 ends without the conserved phenylalanine or tryptophan. The chain uses TRBV10-3 and TRBJ2-5; 11 bases align to TRBD2. There are 17 residues in the CDR3. J lost 0 bases, V lost 3 bases, and 6 bases had no gene match. Germline CDR1 ENHRY, CDR2 SYGVKD. The CDR3 region is CAISDPGLAAYQETQYS. The CDR3 nucleotides read TGTGCCATCAGTGACCCGGGACTAGCGGCGTACCAAGAGACCCAGTACTCC.

Of note for this clonotype: Given a much more abundant clone one base away, this may be a read error. The chain couples TRBV7-9 to TRBJ2-7; either TRBD1 or TRBD2 may fit D (5 bases each). The length of the CDR3 is 14 residues. Germline V gives CDR1 SEHNR, CDR2 FQNEAQ (reference sequence). The CDR3 DNA reads as TGTACCAGCAGCTTAGTTTTAGGGGAGTACGAGCAGTACTTC. It is translated as CTSSLVLGEYEQYF.

Many counts were recorded for this clonotype. This CDR3 reads CSARDPRGSAYEQYF. The CDR3 DNA reads as TGCAGTGCTAGAGATCCACGGGGGTCAGCCTACGAGCAGTACTTC. The chain has TRBV20-1 and TRBJ2-7; D is possibly TRBD2 (6 bases). Trimming took off 0 bases at V and 2 bases at J, with 14 bases between the two ends. The germline V gene encodes CDR1 DFQATT and CDR2 SNEGSKA (reference sequence). The CDR3 contains 15 residues.

This clonotype turned up a few times. V usage is TRBV10-3 and J usage is TRBJ2-5; the D call may be TRBD1 or TRBD2 (5 bases each). The CDR3 is made up of 14 amino acids. The V gene's germline CDR1 is ENHRY and CDR2 SYGVKD. Trimming removed 0 bases at V and 4 bases at J, with 9 bases between. CDR3 loop: CAISESNGAETQYF. CDR3 bases: TGTGCCATCAGTGAGTCAAACGGGGCAGAGACCCAGTACTTC.

This clonotype came up a few times. This chain connects TRBV5-5 to TRBJ2-1; no firm D call. V dropped 7 bases and J dropped 5 bases, with 16 bases sitting between them. The CDR3 has 14 amino acids. Germline CDR1 and CDR2: SGHKS and YYEKEE (reference sequence). The CDR3 DNA follows: TGTGCCAGCGGCACGCGCGGTTCAGACAATGAGCAGTTCTTC. Residues: CASGTRGSDNEQFF.

This clonotype was detected ten times or more. This sequence joins TRBV27 and TRBJ1-1, with TRBD1 as a possible D gene (6 bases). The CDR3 has 14 amino acids. V was pared by 5 bases and J by 4 bases, with 14 bases between. The germline gives CDR1 MNHEY, CDR2 SMNVEV (reference sequence). CDR3 sequence (DNA): TGTGCCAGCAGTGGACTCAAGGGGGTCACTGAAGCTTTCTTT. It translates to CASSGLKGVTEAFF.

Details on this clonotype: At one end, the junction sequence differs from germline, possibly due to a read error. The chain joins TRBV2 to TRBJ2-2, with D perhaps TRBD1 or TRBD2 (5 bases each). The CDR3 has 14 amino acids. CDR1 and CDR2 (germline): SNHLY, FYNNEI. The CDR3 protein is CASTPAVDTGELYF. Written as DNA, the CDR3 is TGTGCCAGCACCCCAGCGGTGGACACCGGGGAGCTGTACTTC.

In its sample, this clonotype was seen many times. The chain uses TRBV11-3 and TRBJ2-3, with D perhaps TRBD1 or TRBD2 (5 bases each). Germline CDR1 and CDR2: SGHNT and YENEEA. The CDR3 spans 14 residues. V lost 5 bases and J lost 8, with 17 bases in between. CDR3 in DNA: TGTGCCAGCAGCCCGGGACCGCCAGGAGGTACGCAGTATTTT. Protein: CASSPGPPGGTQYF.

This rearrangement joins TRBV18 to TRBJ2-5; 9 nucleotides match TRBD1. In germline, CDR1 is KGHSH, CDR2 LQKENI. The trim removed 5 bases at V and 5 bases at J, leaving 9 bases unmatched. This CDR3 comprises 15 residues. CDR3 in amino acids: CASSNPGQGWETQYF. The DNA for the CDR3 is TGTGCCAGCTCAAATCCGGGACAGGGCTGGGAGACCCAGTACTTC.

With regard to this clonotype: This could be a read error, since a much larger clone is one nucleotide away. V usage is TRBV6-2 or TRBV6-3 and J usage is TRBJ1-2; D not certain. Germline assignment: CDR1 MNHEY and CDR2 SVGEGT. The V end was cut by 5 bases, the J end by 4 bases, with 14 bases between. The CDR3 loop spans 14 amino acids. The CDR3 nucleotides are TGTGCCAGCAGTACCGGCAGCGAGGCCTATGGCTACACCTTC. It is translated as CASSTGSEAYGYTF.

V gene TRBV10-3 combines with J gene TRBJ1-2, with D uncertain. The CDR3 runs 16 residues. CDR1 is ENHRY and CDR2 is SYGVKD in the germline V gene. The V and J ends lost 10 bases and 3 bases respectively, with 24 bases between them. In DNA form, the CDR3 reads TGTGCCACCACAACCGGGGAGGGCCTAACCTACTATGGCTACACCTTC. This translates into CATTTGEGLTYYGYTF.

This clonotype has ten or more counts. The rearrangement joins TRBV12-3 or TRBV12-4 to TRBJ1-2, with TRBD1 matching 8 bases. The CDR3 sequence is 13 residues long. V lost 5 bases and J lost 3; bases outside the gene matches: 2. Written as DNA, the CDR3 is TGTGCCAGCAGTAACAGGGGGTACTATGGCTACACCTTC. As protein: CASSNRGYYGYTF.

The chain uses TRBV18 and TRBJ1-5; D remains ambiguous. The CDR3 is made up of 14 amino acids. Looked up from germline, CDR1 is KGHSH and CDR2 is LQKENI. V dropped 9 bases and J dropped 2 bases, with 14 bases sitting between them. The CDR3, as DNA: TGTGCCAGTTCCAGCCAGAGGGGCAATCAGCCCCAGCATTTT. Its translation is CASSSQRGNQPQHF.

There are many counts of this clonotype. The chain uses TRBV3-1 and TRBJ2-3; 11 bases fit TRBD2. The CDR3 extends over 16 amino acids. After removal of 5 bases from V and 2 bases from J, the junction contained 6 bases not matched to a gene. Germline CDR1 is LGHDT and CDR2 is YNNKEL (reference sequence). This chain's CDR3 is CASSSLAGGPTDTQYF. For the CDR3, the DNA is TGTGCCAGCAGCTCCCTAGCGGGAGGACCCACAGATACGCAGTATTTT.

The V call is TRBV28, the J call TRBJ1-3, with 7 bases that match TRBD1. The germline V gene has CDR1 MDHEN and CDR2 SYDVKM. Trimming took 6 bases from V and 2 from J; bases not matched to a gene: 10. The CDR3 contains 16 residues. CDR3 loop: CASSSRTQGAGNTIYF. In DNA form, the CDR3 reads TGTGCCAGCAGCTCACGGACCCAGGGGGCTGGAAACACCATATATTTT. The full variable domain, in which reference TRBV28 and TRBJ1-3 provide the parts outside the CDR3, is DVKVTQSSRYLVKRTGEKVFLECVQDMDHENMFWYRQDPGLGLRLIYFSYDVKMKEKGDIPEGYSVSREKKERFSLILESASTNQTSMYLCASSSRTQGAGNTIYFGEGSWLTVV.

The chain links TRBV19 to TRBJ1-5, with D unclear. The CDR3 is 13 amino acids. The ends were cut back, 1 base at V and 5 bases at J, with 6 bases in the middle. Germline CDR1 LNHDA, CDR2 SQIVND (reference sequence). Here the CDR3 DNA reads TGTGCCAGTAGTATAGTGGGCGATCAGCCCCAGCATTTT. Translation: CASSIVGDQPQHF.

The table lists this clonotype with a count of one. A much larger clonotype is one base distant, so this may be a read error. The chain has TRBV28 and TRBJ2-1; 10 bases map to TRBD2. The germline CDR1 and CDR2 sequences are MDHEN and SYDVKM. The CDR3 has 15 residues. This CDR3 is CGSGGGGLSYNEQFF. The CDR3, as DNA: TGTGGCAGCGGGGGGGGCGGGCTTTCCTACAATGAGCAGTTCTTC.

In its sample, this clonotype was seen a few times. The chain carries TRBV15 and TRBJ1-1; D might be TRBD1 (5 bases). The CDR3 has 12 amino acids. CDR1 is LNHNV and CDR2 is YYDKDF in the germline V gene (reference sequence). Trimming stripped 8 bases from V and 2 bases from J, with 9 bases between. CDR3 coding DNA: TGTGCCACCGGGGCGGTCAACACTGAAGCTTTCTTT. Amino acid sequence: CATGAVNTEAFF. Supplemented by reference TRBV15 and TRBJ1-1, the full variable domain reads DAMVIQNPRYQVTQFGKPVTLSCSQTLNHNVMYWYQQKSSQAPKLLFHYYDKDFNNEADTPDNFQSRRPNTSFCFLDIRSPGLGDTAMYLCATGAVNTEAFFGQGTRLTVV.

This clonotype has a handful of counts. The chain joins TRBV5-1 to TRBJ1-5, with D possibly TRBD1 on 5 matching bases. The CDR3 extends over 14 amino acids. Germline V gene sequence: CDR1 SGHRS, CDR2 YFSETQ. With 4 bases removed from V and 4 bases from J, the gap between germline ends came to 12 bases. CDR3 DNA sequence: TGCGCCAGCAGCCCTACCGACAGAAATCAGCCCCAGCATTTT. This translates into CASSPTDRNQPQHF. Combining the CDR3 with reference TRBV5-1 and TRBJ1-5 gives the whole variable domain KAGVTQTPRYLIKTRGQQVTLSCSPISGHRSVSWYQQTPGQGLQFLFEYFSETQRNKGNFPGRFSGRQFSNSRSEMNVSTLELGDSALYLCASSPTDRNQPQHFGDGTRLSIL.

This clonotype was detected ten times or more. The chain employs TRBV6-1 and TRBJ2-1; D gene ambiguous. CDR3 length: 13 amino acids. V lost 1 base and J 4 bases, leaving 5 bases between the germline ends. Germline V gene sequence: CDR1 MNHNS, CDR2 SASEGT. CDR3 sequence (DNA): TGTGCCAGCAGTGAAGTAGGTTACAATGAGCAGTTCTTC. It translates to CASSEVGYNEQFF.

This clonotype has at least ten counts. The chain employs TRBV2 and TRBJ2-5; 8 bases match TRBD2. The CDR3 spans 15 residues. Germline V gives CDR1 SNHLY, CDR2 FYNNEI. J lost 5 bases, V lost 5 bases, and 10 bases had no gene match. The CDR3 region has the DNA TGTGCCAGCAGTCCCACGGGGGGGCCAGGGGAGACCCAGTACTTC. It translates to CASSPTGGPGETQYF.

J is TRBJ2-7 and V is TRBV29-1; TRBD2 is a possible D gene (6 bases). The germline V gene has CDR1 SQVTM and CDR2 ANQGSEA. V gave up 8 bases and J gave up 0 bases, with 17 bases separating them. The CDR3 is 14 residues long. As DNA, the CDR3 is TGCAGCTTCATGAGCGGGTCCGTCTCCTACGAGCAGTACTTC. This sequence encodes CSFMSGSVSYEQYF.

The rearrangement uses TRBV7-9 and TRBJ2-6; D might be TRBD1 or TRBD2, each matching 5 bases. Per the germline V gene, CDR1 is SEHNR and CDR2 is FQNEAQ (reference sequence). This CDR3 comprises 17 residues. The ends were cut back, 4 bases at V and 2 bases at J, with 15 bases in the middle. The CDR3 region is CASSSSWGNPGANVLTF. In DNA form, the CDR3 reads TGTGCCAGCAGCTCGTCGTGGGGGAACCCTGGGGCCAACGTCCTGACTTTC.

The chain uses TRBV20-1 and TRBJ2-7; no clear D gene. Trimming left V 0 bases short and J 0 bases short, with 9 bases between. Per germline, CDR1 DFQATT and CDR2 SNEGSKA (reference sequence). The CDR3 consists of 14 residues. CDR3 residues: CSARDLDHSYEQYF. The CDR3 nucleotides are TGCAGTGCTAGAGATCTCGACCACTCCTACGAGCAGTACTTC.

The chain employs TRBV10-3 and TRBJ2-3, with 9 bases matching TRBD2. With V trimmed by 5 bases and J by 0 bases, 3 bases remained unmatched. CDR3 length equals 15 residues. Germline CDR1 reads ENHRY; CDR2 reads SYGVKD. In DNA form, the CDR3 reads TGTGCCATCAGTCGACTAGCGGAGAGCACAGATACGCAGTATTTT. Translating gives CAISRLAESTDTQYF.